Here is one TCR beta chain with its context. What it recognizes is unknown. The sample comes from a study of cytomegalovirus exposure and HLA in healthy donors. Points from the study as a whole: Available immune exposure information covered CMV serostatus only.

V was pared by 4 bases and J by 5 bases, with 9 bases between. Germline values: CDR1 LGHNA, CDR2 YNFKEQ. The CDR3 length is 13 residues. PCR primers comprised 60 Vbeta and 13 Jbeta primers. Only in-frame clones appear in the TCRdb table, and some are missing; sequencing was by immunoSEQ multiplex PCR. The sample lists about 150,000 clones, roughly 80% occurring once. The rearrangement links TRBV4-2 to TRBJ2-1; D not resolved. Sequenced: PBMCs. The TCR originated in a woman aged 30 to 39 in good health and CMV-seronegative. The CDR3 loop is CASSLSVDNEQFF. Here the CDR3 DNA reads TGTGCCAGCAGCCTCTCGGTAGACAATGAGCAGTTCTTC.